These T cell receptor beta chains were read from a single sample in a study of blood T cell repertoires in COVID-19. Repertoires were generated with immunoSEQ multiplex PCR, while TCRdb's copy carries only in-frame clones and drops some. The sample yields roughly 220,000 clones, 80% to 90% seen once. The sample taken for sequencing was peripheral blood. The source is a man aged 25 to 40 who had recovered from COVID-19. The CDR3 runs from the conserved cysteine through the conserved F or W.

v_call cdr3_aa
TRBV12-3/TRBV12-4 CASSFLSYEQYF
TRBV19 CASSRGRQRETQYF
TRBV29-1 CSALTGGPAIYF
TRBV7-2 CASSLAWGGSNEQFF
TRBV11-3 CASSPTSGGPGELFF
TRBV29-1 CSVAGEGTEAFF
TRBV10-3 CAISIRTRDQETQYF
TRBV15 CATTLRPGQNYGYTF
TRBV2 CASSTGTETYGYTF
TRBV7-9 CASWVLVPGHYSYEQYF
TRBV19 CASSLQGIGYTF
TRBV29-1 CSVGGTGTGGRGQYF
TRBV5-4 CASSRSGQTYNEQFF
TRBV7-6 CASSLGTGISNQPQHF
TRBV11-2 CASSLTGGANVLTF
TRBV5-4 CASSLLAHEQYF
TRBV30 CAWSRNRGEQYF
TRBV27 CASSKDRDTYNEQFF
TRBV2 CASIQGISYEQYF
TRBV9 CASSVRGADTIYF
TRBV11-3 CASSLGGHGNSPLHF
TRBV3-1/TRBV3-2 CASTSNRGWDGYTF
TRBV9 CASSVAGGAKETQYF
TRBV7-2 CASSLDGGSYNEQFF
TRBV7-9 CASSLGSADTNYGYTF
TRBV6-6 CASSRPTGLNTGELFF
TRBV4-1 CASSQEVAGATEAFF
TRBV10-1 CASSEPTSGGGETQYF
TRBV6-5 CASSYRLDRGSSPLHF
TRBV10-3 CAISAGQGNFQPQHF
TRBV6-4 CASSDSQGGGDTQYF
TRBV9 CASSISSGVTYNEQFF
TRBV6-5 CASRRGLADTQYF
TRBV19 CASSPPGQALYGYTF
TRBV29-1 CSVEDQRTTVISGANVLTF
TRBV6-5 CASKEWTGDNSPLHF
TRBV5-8 CASSFGQGRTEAFF
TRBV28 CASSAGVRQETQYF
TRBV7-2 CASSFSRGFTYEQYF
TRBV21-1 CASNHRDRGPSSYNSPLHF
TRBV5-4 CASSFPMGQGFYTF
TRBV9 CASSARQGLGYTF
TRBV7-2 CASSLDVRGYGYTF
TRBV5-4 CASSLGVTGDGDTQYF